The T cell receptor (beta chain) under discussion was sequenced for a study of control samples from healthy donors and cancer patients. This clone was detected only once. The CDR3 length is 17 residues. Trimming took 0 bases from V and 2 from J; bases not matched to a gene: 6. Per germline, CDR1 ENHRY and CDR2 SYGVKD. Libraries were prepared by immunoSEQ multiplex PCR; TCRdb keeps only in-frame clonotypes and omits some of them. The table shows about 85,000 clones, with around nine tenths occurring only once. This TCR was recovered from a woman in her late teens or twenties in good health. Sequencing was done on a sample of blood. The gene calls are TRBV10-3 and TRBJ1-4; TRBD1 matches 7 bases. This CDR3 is CAISESGEGATNEKLFF. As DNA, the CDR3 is TGTGCCATCAGTGAGTCGGGGGAGGGGGCGACTAATGAAAAACTGTTTTTT.